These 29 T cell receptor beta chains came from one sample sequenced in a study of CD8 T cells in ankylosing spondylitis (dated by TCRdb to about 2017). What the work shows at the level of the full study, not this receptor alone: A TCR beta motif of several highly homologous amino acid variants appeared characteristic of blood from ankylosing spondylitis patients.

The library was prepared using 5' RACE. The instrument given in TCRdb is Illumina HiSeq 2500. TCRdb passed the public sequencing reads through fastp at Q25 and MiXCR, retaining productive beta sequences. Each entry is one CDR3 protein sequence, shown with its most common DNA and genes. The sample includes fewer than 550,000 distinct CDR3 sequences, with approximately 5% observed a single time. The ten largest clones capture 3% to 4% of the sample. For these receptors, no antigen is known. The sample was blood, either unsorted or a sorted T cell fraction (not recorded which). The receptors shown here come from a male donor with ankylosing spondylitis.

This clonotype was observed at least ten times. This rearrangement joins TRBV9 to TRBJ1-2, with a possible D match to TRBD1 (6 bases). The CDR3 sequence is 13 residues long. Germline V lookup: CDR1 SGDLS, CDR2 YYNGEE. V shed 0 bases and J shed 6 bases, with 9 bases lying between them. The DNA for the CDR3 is TGTGCCAGCAGCGTAGACGAGGGGGATGGCTACACCTTC. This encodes CASSVDEGDGYTF. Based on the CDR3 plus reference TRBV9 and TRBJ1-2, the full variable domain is DSGVTQTPKHLITATGQRVTLRCSPRSGDLSVYWYQQSLDQGLQFLIQYYNGEERAKGNILERFSAQQFPDLHSELNLSSLELGDSALYFCASSVDEGDGYTFGSGTRLTVV.

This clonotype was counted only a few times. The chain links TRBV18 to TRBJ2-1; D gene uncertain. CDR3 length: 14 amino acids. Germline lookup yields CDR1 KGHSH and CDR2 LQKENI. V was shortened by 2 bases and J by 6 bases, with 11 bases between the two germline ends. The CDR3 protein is CASSPGPQGNEQFF. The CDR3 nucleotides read TGTGCCAGCTCACCAGGCCCCCAAGGCAATGAGCAGTTCTTC.

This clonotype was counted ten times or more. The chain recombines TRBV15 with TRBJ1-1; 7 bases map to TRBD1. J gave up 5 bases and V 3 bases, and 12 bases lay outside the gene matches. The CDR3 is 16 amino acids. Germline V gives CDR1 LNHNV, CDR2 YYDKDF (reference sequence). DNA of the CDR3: TGTGCCACCAGCAGTGGCCTAGGGACAGAAGGAACTGAAGCTTTCTTT. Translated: CATSSGLGTEGTEAFF.

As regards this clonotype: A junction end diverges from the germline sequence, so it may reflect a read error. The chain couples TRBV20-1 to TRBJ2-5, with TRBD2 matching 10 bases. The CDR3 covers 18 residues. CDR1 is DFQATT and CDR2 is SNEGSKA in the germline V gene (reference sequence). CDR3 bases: TGCTGTGCTAGAGATAAATATCTAGCGGGAGCTGGACAAGAGACCCAGTACTTC. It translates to CCARDKYLAGAGQETQYF.

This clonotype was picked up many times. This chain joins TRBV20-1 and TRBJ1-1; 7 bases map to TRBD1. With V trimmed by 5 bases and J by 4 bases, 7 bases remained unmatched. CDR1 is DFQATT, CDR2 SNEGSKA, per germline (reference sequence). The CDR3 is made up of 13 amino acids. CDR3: CSASGGLSTEAFF. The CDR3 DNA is TGCAGTGCTTCAGGGGGTTTGAGCACTGAAGCTTTCTTT.

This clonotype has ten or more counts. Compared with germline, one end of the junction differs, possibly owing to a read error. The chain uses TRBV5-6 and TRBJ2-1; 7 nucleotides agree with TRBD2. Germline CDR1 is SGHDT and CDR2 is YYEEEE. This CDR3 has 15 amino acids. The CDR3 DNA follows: TGTGCCAGCAGTTCCGACCTACGGACTTCTAGCGGTTTGCTCTTC. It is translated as CASSSDLRTSSGLLF.

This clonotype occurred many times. CDR3 bases: TGTGCCAGCAGTTTACCCAGGCAGGGCTACAATGAGCAGTTCTTC. Translation gives CASSLPRQGYNEQFF. This sequence joins TRBV12-3 or TRBV12-4 and TRBJ2-1; TRBD1 is a possible D gene (5 bases). The V end was cut by 2 bases, the J end by 3 bases, with 11 bases between. The CDR3 is made up of 15 amino acids.

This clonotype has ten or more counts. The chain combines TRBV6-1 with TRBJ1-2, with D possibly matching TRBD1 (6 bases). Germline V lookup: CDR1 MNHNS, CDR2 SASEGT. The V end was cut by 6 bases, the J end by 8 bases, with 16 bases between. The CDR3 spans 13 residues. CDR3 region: CASSPVGGRGYTF. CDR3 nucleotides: TGTGCCAGCAGCCCTGTAGGGGGGAGAGGCTACACCTTC.

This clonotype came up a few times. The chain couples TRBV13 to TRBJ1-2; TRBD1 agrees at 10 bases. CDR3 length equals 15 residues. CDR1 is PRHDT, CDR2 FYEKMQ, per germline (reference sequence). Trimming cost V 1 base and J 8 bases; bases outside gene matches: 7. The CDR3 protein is CASSLDDGQGEGYTF. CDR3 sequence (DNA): TGTGCCAGCAGCTTAGATGACGGACAGGGGGAGGGCTACACCTTC.

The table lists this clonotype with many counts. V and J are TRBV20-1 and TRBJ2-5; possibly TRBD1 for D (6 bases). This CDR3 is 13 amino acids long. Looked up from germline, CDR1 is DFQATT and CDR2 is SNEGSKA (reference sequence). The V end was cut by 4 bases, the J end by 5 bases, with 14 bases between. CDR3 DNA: TGCAGTGCTAATACAGGGTTGGGCGAGACCCAGTACTTC. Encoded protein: CSANTGLGETQYF.

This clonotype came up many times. The CDR3 DNA follows: TGCAGCGCCAAGGATTCCTACGAGCAGTACTTC. Its translation: CSAKDSYEQYF. This chain uses TRBV29-1 with TRBJ2-7, with D hard to call. The CDR3 has 11 residues. Germline V gene data show CDR1 as SQVTM and CDR2 as ANQGSEA. The ends were cut back, 7 bases at V and 1 base at J, with 8 bases in the middle.

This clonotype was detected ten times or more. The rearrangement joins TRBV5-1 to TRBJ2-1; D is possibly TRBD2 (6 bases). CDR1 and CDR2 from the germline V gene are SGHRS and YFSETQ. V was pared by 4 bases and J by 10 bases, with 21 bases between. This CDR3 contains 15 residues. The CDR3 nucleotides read TGCGCCAGCAGCCCGGGGGTGTCTACCGGCTGGGAGCAGTTCTTC. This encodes CASSPGVSTGWEQFF.

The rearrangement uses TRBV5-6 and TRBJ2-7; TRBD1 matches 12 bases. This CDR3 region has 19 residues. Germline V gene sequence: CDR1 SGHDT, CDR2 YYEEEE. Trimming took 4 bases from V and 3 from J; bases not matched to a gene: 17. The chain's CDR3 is CASSHAGTGGGLGNYEQYF. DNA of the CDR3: TGTGCCAGCAGCCATGCCGGGACAGGGGGCGGTCTGGGAAACTACGAGCAGTACTTC.

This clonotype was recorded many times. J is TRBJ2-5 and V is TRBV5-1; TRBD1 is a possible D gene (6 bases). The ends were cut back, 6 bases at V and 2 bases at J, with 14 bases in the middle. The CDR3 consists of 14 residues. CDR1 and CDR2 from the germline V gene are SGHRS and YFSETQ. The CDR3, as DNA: TGCGCCAGCACCCAGGGGCCTAATCAAGAGACCCAGTACTTC. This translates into CASTQGPNQETQYF.

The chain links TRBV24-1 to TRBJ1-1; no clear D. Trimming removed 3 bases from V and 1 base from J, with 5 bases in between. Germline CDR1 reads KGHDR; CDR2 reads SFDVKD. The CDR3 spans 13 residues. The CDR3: CATSDMGNTEAFF. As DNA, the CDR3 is TGTGCCACCAGTGATATGGGGAACACTGAAGCTTTCTTT.

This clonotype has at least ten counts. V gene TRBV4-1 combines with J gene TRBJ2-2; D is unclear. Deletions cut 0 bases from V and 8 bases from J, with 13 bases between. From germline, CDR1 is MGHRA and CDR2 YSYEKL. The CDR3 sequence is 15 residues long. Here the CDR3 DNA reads TGCGCCAGCAGCCAAGAATATCCGGATTCAGGGGAGCTGTTTTTT. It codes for CASSQEYPDSGELFF.

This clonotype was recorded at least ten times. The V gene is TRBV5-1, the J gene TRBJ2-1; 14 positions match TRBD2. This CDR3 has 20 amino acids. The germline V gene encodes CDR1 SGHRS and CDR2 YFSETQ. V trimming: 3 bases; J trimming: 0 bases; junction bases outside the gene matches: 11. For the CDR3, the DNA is TGCGCCAGCAGCTCCCTACCGACTAGCGGGAGGGCCGCCTCCTACAATGAGCAGTTCTTC. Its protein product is CASSSLPTSGRAASYNEQFF.

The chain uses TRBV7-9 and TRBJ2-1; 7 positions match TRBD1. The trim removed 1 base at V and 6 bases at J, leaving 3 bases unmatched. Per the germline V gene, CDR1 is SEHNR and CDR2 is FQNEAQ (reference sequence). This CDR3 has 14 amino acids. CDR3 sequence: CASSLGDRINEQFF. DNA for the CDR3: TGTGCCAGCAGCTTAGGGGACAGAATCAATGAGCAGTTCTTC.

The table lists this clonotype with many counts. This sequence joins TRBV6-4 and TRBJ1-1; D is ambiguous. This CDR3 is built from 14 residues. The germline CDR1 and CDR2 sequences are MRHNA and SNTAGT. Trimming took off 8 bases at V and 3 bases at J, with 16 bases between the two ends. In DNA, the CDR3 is TGTGCCAGCCCCTCCGTCGGGAGGGACACTGAAGCTTTCTTT. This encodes CASPSVGRDTEAFF.

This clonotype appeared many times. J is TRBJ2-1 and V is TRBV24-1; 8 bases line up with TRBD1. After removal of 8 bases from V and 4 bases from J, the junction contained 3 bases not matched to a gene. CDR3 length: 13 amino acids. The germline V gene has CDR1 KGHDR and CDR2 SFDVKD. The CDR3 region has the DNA TGTGCCACCAAACAGGGGGGATACAATGAGCAGTTCTTC. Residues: CATKQGGYNEQFF.

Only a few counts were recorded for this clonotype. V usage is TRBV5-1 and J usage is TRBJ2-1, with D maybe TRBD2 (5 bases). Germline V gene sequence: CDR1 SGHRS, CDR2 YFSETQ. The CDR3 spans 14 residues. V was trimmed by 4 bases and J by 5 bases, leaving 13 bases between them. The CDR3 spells CASSGWERDNEQFF. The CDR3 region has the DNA TGCGCCAGCAGCGGCTGGGAGCGCGACAATGAGCAGTTCTTC.

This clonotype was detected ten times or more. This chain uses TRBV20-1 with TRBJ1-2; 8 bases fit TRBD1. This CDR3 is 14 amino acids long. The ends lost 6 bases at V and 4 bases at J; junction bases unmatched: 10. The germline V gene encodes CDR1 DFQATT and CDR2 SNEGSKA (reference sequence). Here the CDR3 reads CSATHRGGVYGYTF. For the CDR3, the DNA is TGCAGTGCGACACACAGGGGGGGAGTCTATGGCTACACCTTC.

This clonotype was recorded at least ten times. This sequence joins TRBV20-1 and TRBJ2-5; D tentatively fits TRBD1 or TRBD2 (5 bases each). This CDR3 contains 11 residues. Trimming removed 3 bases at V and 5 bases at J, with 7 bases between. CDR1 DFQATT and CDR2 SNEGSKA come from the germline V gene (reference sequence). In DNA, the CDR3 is TGCAGTGCTAGGGGGACGGAGACCCAGTACTTC. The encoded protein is CSARGTETQYF.

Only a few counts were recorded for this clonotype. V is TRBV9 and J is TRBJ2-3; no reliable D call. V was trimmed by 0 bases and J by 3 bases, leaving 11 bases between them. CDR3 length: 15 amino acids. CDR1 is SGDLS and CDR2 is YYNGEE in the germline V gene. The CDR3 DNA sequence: TGTGCCAGCAGCGTAGCCCCGGCAGTTACAGATACGCAGTATTTT. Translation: CASSVAPAVTDTQYF. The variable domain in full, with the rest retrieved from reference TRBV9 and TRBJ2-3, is DSGVTQTPKHLITATGQRVTLRCSPRSGDLSVYWYQQSLDQGLQFLIQYYNGEERAKGNILERFSAQQFPDLHSELNLSSLELGDSALYFCASSVAPAVTDTQYFGPGTRLTVL.

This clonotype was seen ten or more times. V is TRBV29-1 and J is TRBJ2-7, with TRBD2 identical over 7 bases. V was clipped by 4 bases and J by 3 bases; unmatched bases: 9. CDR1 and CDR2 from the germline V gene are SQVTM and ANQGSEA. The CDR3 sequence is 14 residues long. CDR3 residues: CSVGFLAVNYEQYF. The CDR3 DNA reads TGCAGCGTTGGATTCCTAGCGGTTAACTACGAGCAGTACTTC.

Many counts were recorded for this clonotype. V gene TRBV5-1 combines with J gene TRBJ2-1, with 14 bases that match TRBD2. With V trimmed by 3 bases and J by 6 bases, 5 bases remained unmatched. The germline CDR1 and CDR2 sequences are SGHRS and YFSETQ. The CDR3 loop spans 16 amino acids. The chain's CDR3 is CASSWGLAGVGNEQFF. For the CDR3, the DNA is TGCGCCAGCAGCTGGGGACTAGCGGGAGTAGGCAATGAGCAGTTCTTC.

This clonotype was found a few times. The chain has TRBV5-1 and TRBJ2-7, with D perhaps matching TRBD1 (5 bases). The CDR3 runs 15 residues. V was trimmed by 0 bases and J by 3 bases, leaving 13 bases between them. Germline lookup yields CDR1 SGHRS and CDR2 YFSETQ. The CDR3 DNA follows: TGCGCCAGCAGCTTGGAGAAGACAGCGTTCTACGAGCAGTACTTC. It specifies CASSLEKTAFYEQYF.

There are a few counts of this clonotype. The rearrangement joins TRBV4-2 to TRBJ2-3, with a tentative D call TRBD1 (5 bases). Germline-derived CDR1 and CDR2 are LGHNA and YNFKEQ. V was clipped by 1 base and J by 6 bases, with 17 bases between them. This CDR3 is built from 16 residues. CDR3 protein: CASSQAQEVGYDTQYF. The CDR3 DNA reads TGTGCCAGCAGCCAAGCACAGGAAGTAGGTTACGATACGCAGTATTTT.

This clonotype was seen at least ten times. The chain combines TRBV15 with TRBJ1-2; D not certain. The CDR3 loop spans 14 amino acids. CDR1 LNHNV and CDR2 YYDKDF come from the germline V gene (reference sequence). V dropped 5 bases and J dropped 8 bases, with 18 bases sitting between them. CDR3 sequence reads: CATSSYNLGKGYTF. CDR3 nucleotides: TGTGCCACCAGCTCCTACAATCTGGGGAAGGGCTACACCTTC.